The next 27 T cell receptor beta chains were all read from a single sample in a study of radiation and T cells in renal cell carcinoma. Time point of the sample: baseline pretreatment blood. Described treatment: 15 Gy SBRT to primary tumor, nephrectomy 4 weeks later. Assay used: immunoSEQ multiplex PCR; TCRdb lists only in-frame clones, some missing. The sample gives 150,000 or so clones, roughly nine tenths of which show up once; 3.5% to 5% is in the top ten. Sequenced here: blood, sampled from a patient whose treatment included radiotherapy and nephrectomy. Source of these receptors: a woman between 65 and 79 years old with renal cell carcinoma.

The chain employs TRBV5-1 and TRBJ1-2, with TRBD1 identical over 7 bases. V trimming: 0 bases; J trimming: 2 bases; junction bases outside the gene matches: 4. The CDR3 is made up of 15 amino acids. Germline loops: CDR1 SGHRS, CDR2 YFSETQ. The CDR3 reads CASSLGDSLNYGYTF. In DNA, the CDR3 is TGCGCCAGCAGCTTGGGGGACAGTCTCAACTATGGCTACACCTTC. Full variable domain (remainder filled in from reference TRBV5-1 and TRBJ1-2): KAGVTQTPRYLIKTRGQQVTLSCSPISGHRSVSWYQQTPGQGLQFLFEYFSETQRNKGNFPGRFSGRQFSNSRSEMNVSTLELGDSALYLCASSLGDSLNYGYTFGSGTRLTVV.

This CDR3 is CASSLFGRGRGNEKLFF. CDR3 sequence (DNA): TGTGCCAGCAGCCTATTTGGCAGGGGAAGGGGTAATGAAAAACTGTTTTTT. This chain links TRBV7-8 with TRBJ1-4, with D tentatively TRBD1 (6 bases). The V gene's germline CDR1 is SGHVS and CDR2 FQNEAQ. CDR3 length equals 17 residues. The V end lost 5 bases, the J end lost 4 bases, and 20 bases lay between the germline ends.

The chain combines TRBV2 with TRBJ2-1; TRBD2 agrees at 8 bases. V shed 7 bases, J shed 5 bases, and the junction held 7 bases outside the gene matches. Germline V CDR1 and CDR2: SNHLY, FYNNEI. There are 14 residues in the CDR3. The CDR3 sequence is CASKREGVNNEQFF. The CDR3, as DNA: TGTGCCAGCAAACGGGAGGGGGTTAACAATGAGCAGTTCTTC.

The CDR3 reads CAWDPGTYNEQFF. CDR3 nucleotide sequence: TGTGCCTGGGACCCGGGGACCTACAATGAGCAGTTCTTC. The chain couples TRBV30 to TRBJ2-1; maybe TRBD2 (5 bases). Germline CDR1 GTSNPN, CDR2 SVGIG (reference sequence). This CDR3 has 13 amino acids. V was trimmed by 5 bases and J by 2 bases, leaving 10 bases between them.

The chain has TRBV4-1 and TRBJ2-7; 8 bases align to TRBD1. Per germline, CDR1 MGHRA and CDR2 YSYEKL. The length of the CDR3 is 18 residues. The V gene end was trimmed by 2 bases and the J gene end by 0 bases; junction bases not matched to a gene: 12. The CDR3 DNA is TGCGCCAGCAGCCAAATCATTCCCCGGACAGGGAGCTCCTACGAGCAGTACTTC. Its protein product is CASSQIIPRTGSSYEQYF.

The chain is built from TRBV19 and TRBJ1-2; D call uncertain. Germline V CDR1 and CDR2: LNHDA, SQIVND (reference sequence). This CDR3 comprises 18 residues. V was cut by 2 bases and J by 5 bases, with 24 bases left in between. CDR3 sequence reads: CASSISGTWAAVVYGYTF. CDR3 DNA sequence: TGTGCCAGTAGTATAAGTGGTACATGGGCGGCCGTCGTTTATGGCTACACCTTC.

CDR3 sequence reads: CASSSTGENTIYF. CDR3 bases: TGTGCCAGCAGCTCGACAGGGGAAAACACCATATATTTT. This chain joins TRBV7-2 and TRBJ1-3; 8 nucleotides line up with TRBD1. CDR3 length: 13 amino acids. Germline CDR1 and CDR2: SGHTA and FQGNSA. J was trimmed by 6 bases and V by 4 bases; bases with no gene match: 2. The full variable domain, rest sourced from reference TRBV7-2 and TRBJ1-3, is GAGVSQSPSNKVTEKGKDVELRCDPISGHTALYWYRQSLGQGLEFLIYFQGNSAPDKSGLPSDRFSAERTGGSVSTLTIQRTQQEDSAVYLCASSSTGENTIYFGEGSWLTVV.

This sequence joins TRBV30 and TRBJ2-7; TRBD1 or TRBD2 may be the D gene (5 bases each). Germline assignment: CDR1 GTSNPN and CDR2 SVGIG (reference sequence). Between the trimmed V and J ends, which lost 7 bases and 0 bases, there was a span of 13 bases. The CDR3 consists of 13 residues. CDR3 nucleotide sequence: TGTGCCTCCCGCAGGGAGAGCTCCTACGAGCAGTACTTC. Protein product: CASRRESSYEQYF.

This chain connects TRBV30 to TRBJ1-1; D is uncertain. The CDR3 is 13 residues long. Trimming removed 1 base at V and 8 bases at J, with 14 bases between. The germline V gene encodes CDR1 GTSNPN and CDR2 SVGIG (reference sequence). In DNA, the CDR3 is TGTGCCTGGAGTGGTGCAGCAGCTCCAGAAGCTTTCTTT. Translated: CAWSGAAAPEAFF.

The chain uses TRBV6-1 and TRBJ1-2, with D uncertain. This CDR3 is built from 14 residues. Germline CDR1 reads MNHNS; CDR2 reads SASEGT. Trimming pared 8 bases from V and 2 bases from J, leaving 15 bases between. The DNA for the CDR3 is TGTGCCAGCGAGGAATGGGGTAGGAACTATGGCTACACCTTC. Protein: CASEEWGRNYGYTF.

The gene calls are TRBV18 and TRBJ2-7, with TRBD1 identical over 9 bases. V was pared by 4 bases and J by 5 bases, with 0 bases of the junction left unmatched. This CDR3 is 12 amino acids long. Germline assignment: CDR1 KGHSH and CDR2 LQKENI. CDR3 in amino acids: CASSRTGDEQYF. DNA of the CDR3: TGTGCCAGCTCACGGACAGGGGACGAGCAGTACTTC.

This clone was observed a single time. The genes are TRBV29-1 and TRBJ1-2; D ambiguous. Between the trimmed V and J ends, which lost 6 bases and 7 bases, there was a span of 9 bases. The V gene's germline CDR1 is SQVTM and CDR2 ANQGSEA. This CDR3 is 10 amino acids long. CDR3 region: CSVQGSGYTF. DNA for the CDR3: TGCAGCGTACAAGGGTCTGGCTACACCTTC.

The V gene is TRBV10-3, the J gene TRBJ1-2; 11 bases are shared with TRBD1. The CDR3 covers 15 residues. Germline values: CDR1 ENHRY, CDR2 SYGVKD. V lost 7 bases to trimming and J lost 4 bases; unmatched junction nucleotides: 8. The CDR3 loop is CAITPGQGAIYGYTF. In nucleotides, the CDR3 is TGTGCCATCACTCCCGGACAGGGGGCCATCTATGGCTACACCTTC.

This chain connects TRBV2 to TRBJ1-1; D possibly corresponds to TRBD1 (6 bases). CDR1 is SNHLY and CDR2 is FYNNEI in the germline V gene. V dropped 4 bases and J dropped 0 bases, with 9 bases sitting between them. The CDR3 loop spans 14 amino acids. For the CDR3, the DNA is TGTGCCAGCAGTGGGACAGCCATGAACACTGAAGCTTTCTTT. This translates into CASSGTAMNTEAFF.

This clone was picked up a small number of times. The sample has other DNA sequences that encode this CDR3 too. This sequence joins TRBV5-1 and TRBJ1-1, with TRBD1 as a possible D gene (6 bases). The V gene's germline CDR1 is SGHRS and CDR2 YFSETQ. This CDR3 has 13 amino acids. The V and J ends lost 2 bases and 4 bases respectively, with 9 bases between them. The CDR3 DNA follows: TGCGCCAGCAGCTTAGGGGGAGGCACTGAAGCTTTCTTT. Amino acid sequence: CASSLGGGTEAFF.

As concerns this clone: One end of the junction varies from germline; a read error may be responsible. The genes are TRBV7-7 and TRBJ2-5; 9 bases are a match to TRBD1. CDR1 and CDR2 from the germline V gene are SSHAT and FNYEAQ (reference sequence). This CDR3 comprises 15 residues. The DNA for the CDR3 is TGTGCTAGCACACTCACAGGGGGCCTGGGGGAGACCCAGTACTTC. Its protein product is CASTLTGGLGETQYF.

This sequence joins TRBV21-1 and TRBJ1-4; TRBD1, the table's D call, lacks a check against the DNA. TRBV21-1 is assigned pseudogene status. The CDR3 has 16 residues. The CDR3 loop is CASSKVWAGPNEKLFF. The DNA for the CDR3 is TGTGCCAGCAGCAAAGTTTGGGCAGGGCCGAATGAAAAACTGTTTTTT.

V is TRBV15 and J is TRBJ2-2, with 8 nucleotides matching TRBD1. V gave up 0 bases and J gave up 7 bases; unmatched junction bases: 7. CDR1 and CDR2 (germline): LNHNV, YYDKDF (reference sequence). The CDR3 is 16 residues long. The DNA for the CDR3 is TGTGCCACCAGCAGAGATGGCAGGGGGCGGGACGGGGAGCTGTTTTTT. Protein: CATSRDGRGRDGELFF.

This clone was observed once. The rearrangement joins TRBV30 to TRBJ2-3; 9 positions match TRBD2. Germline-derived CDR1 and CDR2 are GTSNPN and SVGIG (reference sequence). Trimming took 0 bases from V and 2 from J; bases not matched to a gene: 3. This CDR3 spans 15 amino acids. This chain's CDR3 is CAWSVAGGNTDTQYF. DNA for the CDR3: TGTGCCTGGAGTGTTGCGGGGGGGAACACAGATACGCAGTATTTT.

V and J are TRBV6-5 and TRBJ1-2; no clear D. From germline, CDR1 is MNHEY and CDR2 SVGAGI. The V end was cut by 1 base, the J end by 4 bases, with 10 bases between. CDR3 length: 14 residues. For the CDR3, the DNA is TGTGCCAGCAGTTACTTCCAGGCGCCCTATGGCTACACCTTC. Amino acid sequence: CASSYFQAPYGYTF.

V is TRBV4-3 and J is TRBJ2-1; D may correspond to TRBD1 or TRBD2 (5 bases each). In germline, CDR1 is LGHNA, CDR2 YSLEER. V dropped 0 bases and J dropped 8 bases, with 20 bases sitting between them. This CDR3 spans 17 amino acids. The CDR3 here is CASSQDRSQGVGDEQFF. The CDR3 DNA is TGCGCCAGCAGCCAAGATAGATCGCAGGGAGTGGGTGATGAGCAGTTCTTC.

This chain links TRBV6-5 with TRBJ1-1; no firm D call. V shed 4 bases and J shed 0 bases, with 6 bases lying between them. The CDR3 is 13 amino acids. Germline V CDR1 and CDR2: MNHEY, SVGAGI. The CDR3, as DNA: TGTGCCAGCAGTTTAGACCTGAACACTGAAGCTTTCTTT. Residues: CASSLDLNTEAFF.

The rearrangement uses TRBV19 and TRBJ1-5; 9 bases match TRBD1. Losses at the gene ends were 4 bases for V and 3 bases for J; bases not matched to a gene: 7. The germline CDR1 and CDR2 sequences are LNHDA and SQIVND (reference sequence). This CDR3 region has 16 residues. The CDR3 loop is CASSNLQGANNQPQHF. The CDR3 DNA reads TGTGCCAGTAGTAACTTACAGGGGGCCAACAATCAGCCCCAGCATTTT.

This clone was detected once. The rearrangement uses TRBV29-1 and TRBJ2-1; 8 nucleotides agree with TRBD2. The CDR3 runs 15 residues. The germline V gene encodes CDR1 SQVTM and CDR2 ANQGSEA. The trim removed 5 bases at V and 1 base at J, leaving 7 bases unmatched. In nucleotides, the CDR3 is TGCAGCGTTTCCCCGGGGGGGTCTTCCTACAATGAGCAGTTCTTC. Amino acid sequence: CSVSPGGSSYNEQFF.

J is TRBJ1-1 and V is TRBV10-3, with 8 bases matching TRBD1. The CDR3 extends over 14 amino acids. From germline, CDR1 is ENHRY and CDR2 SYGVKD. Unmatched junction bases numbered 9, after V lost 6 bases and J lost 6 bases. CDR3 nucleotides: TGTGCCATCAGGGACAGGGTAGGTACGGCTGAAGCTTTCTTT. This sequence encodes CAIRDRVGTAEAFF.

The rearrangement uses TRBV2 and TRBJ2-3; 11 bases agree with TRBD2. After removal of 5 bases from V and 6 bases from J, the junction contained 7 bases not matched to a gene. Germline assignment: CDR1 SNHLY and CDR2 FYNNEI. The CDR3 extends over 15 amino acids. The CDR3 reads CASSPNSGGADTQYF. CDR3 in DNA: TGTGCCAGCAGTCCTAATAGCGGGGGGGCCGATACGCAGTATTTT.

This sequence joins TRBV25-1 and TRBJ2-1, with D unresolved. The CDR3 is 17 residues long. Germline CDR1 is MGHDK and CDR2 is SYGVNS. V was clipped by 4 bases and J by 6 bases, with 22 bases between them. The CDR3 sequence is CASSAPSNGAGSNEQFF. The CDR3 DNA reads TGTGCCAGCAGTGCGCCGTCCAACGGAGCTGGGTCCAATGAGCAGTTCTTC. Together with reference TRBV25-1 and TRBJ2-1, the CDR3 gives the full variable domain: EADIYQTPRYLVIGTGKKITLECSQTMGHDKMYWYQQDPGMELHLIHYSYGVNSTEKGDLSSESTVSRIRTEHFPLTLESARPSHTSQYLCASSAPSNGAGSNEQFFGPGTRLTVL.